The T cell receptor beta chain described here comes from a study of PD-L1 blockade in urothelial cancer. The V gene's germline CDR1 is LGHNT and CDR2 FRNRAP. This CDR3 contains 13 residues. The junction had 4 bases not matched to a gene; V was cut back by 6 bases and J by 4 bases. TCR analog templates of synthetic origin were spiked into each PCR. The protocol was immunoSEQ multiplex PCR, while the TCRdb copy is restricted to in-frame clones and leaves out a portion. The sample shows under 40,000 clones, about 90% of them seen only once. This TCR was recovered from a man aged 45-65 years with urothelial cancer. This chain joins TRBV12-5 and TRBJ1-2; 8 nucleotides agree with TRBD1. The specimen was PBMCs, collected around atezolizumab (anti-PD-L1) treatment. CDR3 DNA sequence: TGTGCTAGTGGCCAGGGGGCAGGCTATGGCTACACCTTC. Residues: CASGQGAGYGYTF.